The 5 T cell receptor beta chains reported below all come from one sample, sequenced in a study of T cell changes during pregnancy in multiple sclerosis (dated by TCRdb to about 2019). Receptor amplification or capture employed the immunoSEQ multiplex PCR assay. TCRdb stores this immuneACCESS table with in-frame sequences only. Part of the clones is absent; in the studies checked, under half of the shortfall reflects unresolved V genes, and no reason is known for the rest. The sample yields 90,000 to 95,000 clones; 85% to 95% were counted once. The ten largest clones capture about 2% of the sample. The sample was peripheral blood, taken in the third trimester of pregnancy. These receptors all stem from a female donor with multiple sclerosis, enrolled in a pregnancy study.

V gene TRBV6-1 combines with J gene TRBJ2-3, with 11 bases that match TRBD2. The CDR3 runs to 14 residues. Germline CDR1 MNHNS, CDR2 SASEGT. Losses at the gene ends were 6 bases for V and 2 bases for J; bases not matched to a gene: 1. In DNA form, the CDR3 reads TGTGCCAGCAGACTAGCGGGAGTCACAGATACGCAGTATTTT. The encoded protein is CASRLAGVTDTQYF.

The CDR3 DNA reads as TGTGCCACCAGCACCCGACAGGGGTCGATGCGAGGCTACACCTTC. Translation: CATSTRQGSMRGYTF. The rearrangement links TRBV15 to TRBJ1-2; 8 positions match TRBD1. This CDR3 is 15 amino acids long. The ends lost 4 bases at V and 8 bases at J; junction bases unmatched: 12. The germline V gene encodes CDR1 LNHNV and CDR2 YYDKDF (reference sequence).

The chain couples TRBV21-1 to TRBJ2-1; the table assigns TRBD2, which was not confirmed against the DNA. TRBV21-1 is a listed pseudogene. This CDR3 comprises 19 residues. The CDR3 nucleotides are TGTGCCAGCAGCCCTCCGACTAGCGGGAATAACCTACCTTACAATGAGCAGTTCTTC. Translating it yields CASSPPTSGNNLPYNEQFF.

This chain links TRBV10-1 with TRBJ1-6, with D possibly matching TRBD1 (5 bases). Trimming removed 5 bases from V and 8 bases from J, with 25 bases in between. The length of the CDR3 is 18 residues. CDR1 and CDR2 (germline): WNHNN, SYGVQD (reference sequence). Written as DNA, the CDR3 is TGCGCCAGCAGTCCGACAGCCCGGACATCCTGCGGCGATTCACCCCTCCACTTT. Protein: CASSPTARTSCGDSPLHF.

The chain is built from TRBV5-5 and TRBJ2-1; 10 bases line up with TRBD2. This CDR3 has 14 residues. Unmatched junction bases numbered 7, after V lost 3 bases and J lost 10 bases. The germline V gene encodes CDR1 SGHKS and CDR2 YYEKEE (reference sequence). As DNA, the CDR3 is TGTGCCAGCAGCTCTAGCGGGAGCTTGGGGGAGCAGTTCTTC. Protein sequence: CASSSSGSLGEQFF.